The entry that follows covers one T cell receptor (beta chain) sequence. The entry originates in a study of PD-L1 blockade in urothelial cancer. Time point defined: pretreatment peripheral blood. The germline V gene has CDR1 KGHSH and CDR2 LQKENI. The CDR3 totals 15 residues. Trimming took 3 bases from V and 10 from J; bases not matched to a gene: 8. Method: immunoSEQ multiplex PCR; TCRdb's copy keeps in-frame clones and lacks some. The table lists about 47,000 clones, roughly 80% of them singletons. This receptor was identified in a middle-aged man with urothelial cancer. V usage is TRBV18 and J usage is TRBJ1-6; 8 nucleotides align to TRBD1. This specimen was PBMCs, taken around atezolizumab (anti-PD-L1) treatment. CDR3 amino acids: CASSPPGTGASPLHF. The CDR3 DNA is TGTGCCAGCTCACCCCCCGGGACAGGAGCCTCACCCCTCCACTTT.